A selection of T cell receptor beta chains follows, all from one sample in a study of T cell responses to AZD1222 COVID-19 vaccine. The assay was immunoSEQ multiplex PCR, and TCRdb's table has in-frame clones only and misses some. The data hold approximately 79,000 clones, with around 86% observed a single time. Sequencing used peripheral blood, obtained on day 0 of AZD1222 vaccination. Receptor source: an adult in good health. Both conserved end residues are part of each CDR3. The D gene is left open where the match is weak. Rows give clone size only sometimes, using once, few, many, or a class for an expanded clone.

v_gene	abundance	d_gene	j_gene	CDR3aa	CDR3nt
TRBV10-3	NA	TRBD1	TRBJ1-1	CAISEGGTALNTEAFF	TGTGCCATCAGTGAAGGGGGGACAGCCCTGAACACTGAAGCTTTCTTT
TRBV19	NA	NA	TRBJ2-5	CASSMVATVSLQETQYF	TGTGCCAGTAGTATGGTGGCCACAGTTTCTCTTCAAGAGACCCAGTACTTC
TRBV6-4	NA	NA	TRBJ1-2	CASSDPAGGYTF	TGTGCCAGCAGTGACCCCGCGGGGGGCTACACCTTC
TRBV12-3/TRBV12-4	NA	NA	TRBJ2-7	CASSFFVTYEQYF	TGTGCCAGCAGTTTCTTTGTGACCTACGAGCAGTACTTC
TRBV5-1	NA	TRBD1	TRBJ2-7	CASAGTGGLYEQYF	TGCGCCAGCGCTGGGACAGGGGGTCTCTACGAGCAGTACTTC
TRBV7-2	NA	NA	TRBJ2-7	CASSQGRGQGFEQYF	TGTGCCAGCAGCCAAGGGCGGGGTCAGGGGTTCGAGCAGTACTTC
TRBV4-3	NA	TRBD2	TRBJ2-1	CASSQGTGTSGMNEQFF	TGCGCCAGCAGCCAAGGAACCGGGACTAGCGGGATGAATGAGCAGTTCTTC
TRBV24-1	once	TRBD1	TRBJ1-5	CATSDAGGPNQPQHF	TGTGCCACCAGTGATGCAGGGGGCCCAAATCAGCCCCAGCATTTT
TRBV28	NA	NA	TRBJ2-6	CATTRQGGYGANVLTF	TGTGCCACTACGAGGCAGGGAGGTTATGGGGCCAACGTCCTGACTTTC
TRBV19	NA	NA	TRBJ1-2	CASSIGGALYGYTF	TGTGCCAGTAGTATAGGGGGGGCCCTCTATGGCTACACCTTC
TRBV6-6	NA	NA	TRBJ2-2	CASRTGTGNTGELFF	TGTGCCAGCAGAACCGGGACGGGGAACACCGGGGAGCTGTTTTTT
TRBV27	NA	TRBD1	TRBJ1-2	CASSFGDRAGGYTF	TGTGCCAGCAGTTTTGGGGACAGGGCGGGCGGCTACACCTTC
TRBV7-9	NA	NA	TRBJ2-2	CASSLVRGDTGELFF	TGTGCCAGCAGCTTAGTCAGGGGAGACACCGGGGAGCTGTTTTTT
TRBV9	NA	NA	TRBJ2-1	CASSSAVYNEQFF	TGTGCCAGCAGCTCGGCAGTCTACAATGAGCAGTTCTTC
TRBV6-5	NA	NA	TRBJ1-1	CASSYRSTGSTEAFF	TGTGCCAGCAGTTACCGTTCAACGGGAAGCACTGAAGCTTTCTTT
TRBV5-1	NA	TRBD1	TRBJ2-6	CASSLASTGDSGANVLTF	TGCGCCAGCAGCTTGGCCTCGACAGGGGATTCTGGGGCCAACGTCCTGACTTTC
TRBV9	NA	NA	TRBJ1-2	CASTLYGRNYGYTF	TGTGCCAGCACCCTCTATGGGAGGAACTATGGCTACACCTTC
TRBV18	NA	NA	TRBJ1-2	CASSNTEIYNYGYTF	TGTGCCAGCTCAAACACAGAGATTTATAACTATGGCTACACCTTC
TRBV28	NA	NA	TRBJ2-3	CASSLWQGQSTDTQYF	TGTGCCAGCAGTTTATGGCAGGGCCAGAGCACAGATACGCAGTATTTT
TRBV19	NA	TRBD2	TRBJ2-7	CASSPSSGLYSYEQYF	TGTGCCAGTAGCCCCTCTAGCGGATTATACTCCTACGAGCAGTACTTC
TRBV18	NA	NA	TRBJ1-4	CASSPAESSEKLFF	TGTGCCAGCTCACCAGCAGAATCGTCTGAAAAACTGTTTTTT
TRBV11-2	NA	NA	TRBJ2-3	CASTPPVQTSTDTQYF	TGTGCCAGTACCCCCCCAGTTCAGACTAGCACAGATACGCAGTATTTT
TRBV23-1	NA	NA	TRBJ1-4	CASSQSGGFHEKLFF	TGCGCCAGCAGTCAATCGGGGGGGTTTCATGAAAAACTGTTTTTT
TRBV5-1	NA	NA	TRBJ1-2	CASSFQTGADYGYTF	TGCGCCAGCAGCTTCCAGACGGGGGCGGACTATGGCTACACCTTC